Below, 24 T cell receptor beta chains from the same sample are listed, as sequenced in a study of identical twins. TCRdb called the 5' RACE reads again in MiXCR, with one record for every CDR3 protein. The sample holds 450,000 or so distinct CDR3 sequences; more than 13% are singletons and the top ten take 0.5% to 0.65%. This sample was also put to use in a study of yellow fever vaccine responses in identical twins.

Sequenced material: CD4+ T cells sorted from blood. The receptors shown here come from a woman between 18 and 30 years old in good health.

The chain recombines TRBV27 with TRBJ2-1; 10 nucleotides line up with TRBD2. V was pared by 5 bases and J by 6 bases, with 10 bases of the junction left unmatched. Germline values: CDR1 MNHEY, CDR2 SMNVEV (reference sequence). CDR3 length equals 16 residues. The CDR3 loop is CASSTRRTSGFNEQFF. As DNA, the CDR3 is TGTGCCAGCAGTACCCGCCGGACTAGCGGCTTCAATGAGCAGTTCTTC.

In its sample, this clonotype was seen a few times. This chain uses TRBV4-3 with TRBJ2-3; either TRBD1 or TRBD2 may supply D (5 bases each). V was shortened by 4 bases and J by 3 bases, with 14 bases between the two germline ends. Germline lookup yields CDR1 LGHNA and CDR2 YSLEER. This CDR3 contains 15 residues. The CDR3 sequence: CASSPGGIKTDTQYF. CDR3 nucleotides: TGCGCCAGCAGCCCTGGGGGTATCAAGACAGATACGCAGTATTTT.

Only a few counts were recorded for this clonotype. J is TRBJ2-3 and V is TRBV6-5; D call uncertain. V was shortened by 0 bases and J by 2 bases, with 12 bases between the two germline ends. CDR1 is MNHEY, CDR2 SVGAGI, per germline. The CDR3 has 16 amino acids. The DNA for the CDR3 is TGTGCCAGCAGTTACTCCGAGCTCCCACCCACAGATACGCAGTATTTT. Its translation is CASSYSELPPTDTQYF.

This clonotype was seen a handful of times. In nucleotides, the CDR3 is TGTGCCAGCATCCAATCGGGACAGGGCCCCCACGAGCAGTACTTC. Translation gives CASIQSGQGPHEQYF. The rearrangement joins TRBV6-1 to TRBJ2-7, with 9 positions matching TRBD1. The germline V gene encodes CDR1 MNHNS and CDR2 SASEGT. The CDR3 contains 15 residues. V was clipped by 7 bases and J by 5 bases; unmatched bases: 12.

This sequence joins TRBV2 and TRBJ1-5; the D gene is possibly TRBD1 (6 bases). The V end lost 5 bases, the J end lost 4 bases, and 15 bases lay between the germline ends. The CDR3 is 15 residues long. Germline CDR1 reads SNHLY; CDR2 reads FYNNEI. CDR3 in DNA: TGTGCCAGCAGTAATCAGGGGCGGGATAATCAGCCCCAGCATTTT. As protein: CASSNQGRDNQPQHF.

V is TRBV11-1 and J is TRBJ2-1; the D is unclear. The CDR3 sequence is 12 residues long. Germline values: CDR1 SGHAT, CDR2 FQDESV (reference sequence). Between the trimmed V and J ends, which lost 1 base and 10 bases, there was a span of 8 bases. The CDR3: CASSLDAPEQFF. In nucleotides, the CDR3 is TGTGCCAGCAGCTTAGACGCCCCCGAGCAGTTCTTC. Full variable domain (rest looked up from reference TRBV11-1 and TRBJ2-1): EAEVAQSPRYKITEKSQAVAFWCDPISGHATLYWYRQILGQGPELLVQFQDESVVDDSQLPKDRFSAERLKGVDSTLKIQPAELGDSAMYLCASSLDAPEQFFGPGTRLTVL.

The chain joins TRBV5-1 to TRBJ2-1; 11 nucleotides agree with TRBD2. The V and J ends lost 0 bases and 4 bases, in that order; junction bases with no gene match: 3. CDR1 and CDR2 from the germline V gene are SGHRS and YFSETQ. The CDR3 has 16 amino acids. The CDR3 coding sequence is TGCGCCAGCAGCTTGGCTAGACTAGCGGGGTACAATGAGCAGTTCTTC. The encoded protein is CASSLARLAGYNEQFF.

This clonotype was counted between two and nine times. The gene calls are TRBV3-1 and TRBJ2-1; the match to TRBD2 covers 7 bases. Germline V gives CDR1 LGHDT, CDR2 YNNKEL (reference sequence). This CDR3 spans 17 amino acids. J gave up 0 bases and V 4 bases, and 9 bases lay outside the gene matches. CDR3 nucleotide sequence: TGTGCCAGCAGCCCTTCTCTGGGACTAAACTCCTACAATGAGCAGTTCTTC. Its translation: CASSPSLGLNSYNEQFF.

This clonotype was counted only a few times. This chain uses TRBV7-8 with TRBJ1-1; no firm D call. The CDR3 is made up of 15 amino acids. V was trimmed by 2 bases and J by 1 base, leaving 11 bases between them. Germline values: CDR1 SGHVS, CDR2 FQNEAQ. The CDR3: CASSLFAGSNTEAFF. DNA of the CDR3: TGTGCCAGCAGCTTATTTGCGGGATCGAACACTGAAGCTTTCTTT.

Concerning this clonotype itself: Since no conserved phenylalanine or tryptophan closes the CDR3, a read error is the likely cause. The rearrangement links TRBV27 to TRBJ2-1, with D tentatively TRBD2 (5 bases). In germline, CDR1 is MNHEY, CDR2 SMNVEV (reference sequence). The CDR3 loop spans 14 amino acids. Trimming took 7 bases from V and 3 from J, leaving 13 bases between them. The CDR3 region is CASKKDGLYNEQFL. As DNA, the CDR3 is TGTGCCAGCAAAAAAGATGGACTCTACAATGAGCAGTTCCTC.

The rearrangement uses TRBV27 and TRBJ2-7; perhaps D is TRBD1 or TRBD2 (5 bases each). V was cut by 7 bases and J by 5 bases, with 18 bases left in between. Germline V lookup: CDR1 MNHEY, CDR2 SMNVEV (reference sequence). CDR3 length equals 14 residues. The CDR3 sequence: CASKSRRGRDEQYF. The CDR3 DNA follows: TGTGCCAGCAAGTCTCGACGGGGCCGGGACGAGCAGTACTTC.

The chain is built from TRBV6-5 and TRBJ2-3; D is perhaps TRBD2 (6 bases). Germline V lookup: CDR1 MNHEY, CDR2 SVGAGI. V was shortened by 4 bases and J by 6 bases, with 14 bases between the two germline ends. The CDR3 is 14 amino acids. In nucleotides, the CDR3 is TGTGCCAGCAGTTCCCGGGACTTTAAGGATACGCAGTATTTT. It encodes CASSSRDFKDTQYF.

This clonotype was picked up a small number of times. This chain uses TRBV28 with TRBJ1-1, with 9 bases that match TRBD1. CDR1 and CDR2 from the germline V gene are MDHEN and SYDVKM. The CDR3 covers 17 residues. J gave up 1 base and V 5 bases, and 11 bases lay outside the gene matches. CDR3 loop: CASSPPNRGRTNTEAFF. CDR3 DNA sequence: TGTGCCAGCAGTCCCCCGAACAGGGGGCGGACGAACACTGAAGCTTTCTTT.

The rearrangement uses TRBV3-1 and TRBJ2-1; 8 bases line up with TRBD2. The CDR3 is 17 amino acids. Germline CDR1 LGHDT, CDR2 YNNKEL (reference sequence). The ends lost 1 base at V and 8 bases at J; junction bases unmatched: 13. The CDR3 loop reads CASSQARGGLGFHEQFF. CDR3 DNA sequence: TGTGCCAGCAGCCAAGCCCGGGGGGGCTTAGGGTTTCATGAGCAGTTCTTC.

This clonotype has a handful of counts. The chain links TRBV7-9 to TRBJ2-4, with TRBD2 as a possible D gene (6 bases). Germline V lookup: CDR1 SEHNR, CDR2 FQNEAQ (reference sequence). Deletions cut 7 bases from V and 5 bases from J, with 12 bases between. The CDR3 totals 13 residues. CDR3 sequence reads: CASTLTSENIQYF. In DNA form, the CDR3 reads TGTGCCAGCACCCTGACTAGTGAAAACATTCAGTACTTC.

Here the CDR3 DNA reads TGTGCCAGCAGTACCATCAACCTAGCGGGTGGCCCCGGGGAGCTGTTTTTT. It codes for CASSTINLAGGPGELFF. The chain joins TRBV27 to TRBJ2-2; 8 positions agree with TRBD2. Trimming removed 5 bases from V and 6 bases from J; junction bases left unmatched: 14. Germline CDR1 and CDR2: MNHEY and SMNVEV (reference sequence). This CDR3 contains 17 residues.

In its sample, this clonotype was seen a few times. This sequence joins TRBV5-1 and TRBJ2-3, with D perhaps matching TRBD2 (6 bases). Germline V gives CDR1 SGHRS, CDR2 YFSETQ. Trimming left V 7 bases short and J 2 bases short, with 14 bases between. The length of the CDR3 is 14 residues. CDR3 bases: TGCGCCAGCGGAACGGGGGAACCCACAGATACGCAGTATTTT. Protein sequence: CASGTGEPTDTQYF.

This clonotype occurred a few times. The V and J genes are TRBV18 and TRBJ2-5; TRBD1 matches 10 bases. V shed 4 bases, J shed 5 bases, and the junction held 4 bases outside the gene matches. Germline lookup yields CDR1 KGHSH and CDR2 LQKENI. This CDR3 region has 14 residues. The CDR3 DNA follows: TGTGCCAGCTCACACGGACAGGGGGTCGAGACCCAGTACTTC. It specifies CASSHGQGVETQYF.

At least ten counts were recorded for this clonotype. CDR3 DNA sequence: TGTGCCAGCTCCCCCCGGGTTCAAGAGACCCAGTACTTC. Protein product: CASSPRVQETQYF. This chain links TRBV7-9 with TRBJ2-5; no firm D call. CDR1 is SEHNR and CDR2 is FQNEAQ in the germline V gene (reference sequence). The CDR3 consists of 13 residues. V was cut by 8 bases and J by 2 bases, with 12 bases left in between.

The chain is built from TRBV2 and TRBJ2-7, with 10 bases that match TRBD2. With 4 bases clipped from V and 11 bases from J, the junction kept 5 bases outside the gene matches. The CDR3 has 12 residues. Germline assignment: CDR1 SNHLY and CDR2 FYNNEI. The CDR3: CASSGTSGREYF. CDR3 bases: TGTGCCAGCAGTGGGACTAGCGGCAGGGAGTACTTC.

The DNA of the CDR3 is TGTGCCAGCAGCTCCCAGCTAGCGGGGAGCTCCTACAATGAGCAGTTCTTC. This gives the protein CASSSQLAGSSYNEQFF. The genes are TRBV7-6 and TRBJ2-1, with 9 nucleotides matching TRBD2. This CDR3 is 17 amino acids long. V dropped 4 bases and J dropped 0; count of bases not matched to a gene: 7. The V gene's germline CDR1 is SGHVS and CDR2 FNYEAQ.

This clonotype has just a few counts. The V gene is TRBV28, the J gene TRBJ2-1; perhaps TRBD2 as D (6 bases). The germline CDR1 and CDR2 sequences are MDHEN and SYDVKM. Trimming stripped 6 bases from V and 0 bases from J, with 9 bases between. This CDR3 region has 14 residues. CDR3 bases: TGTGCCAGCAGGGGACTCAGCTCCTACAATGAGCAGTTCTTC. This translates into CASRGLSSYNEQFF.

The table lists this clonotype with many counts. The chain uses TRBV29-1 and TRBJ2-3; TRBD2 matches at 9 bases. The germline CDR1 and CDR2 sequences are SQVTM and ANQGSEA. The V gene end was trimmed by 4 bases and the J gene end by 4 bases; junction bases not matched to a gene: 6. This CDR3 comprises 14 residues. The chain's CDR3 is CSVAGTSRADTQYF. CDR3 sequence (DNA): TGCAGCGTTGCCGGGACTAGCAGGGCAGATACGCAGTATTTT.

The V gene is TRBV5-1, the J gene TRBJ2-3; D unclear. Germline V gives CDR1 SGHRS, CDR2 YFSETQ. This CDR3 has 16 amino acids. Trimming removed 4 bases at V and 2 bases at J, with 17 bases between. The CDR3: CASSPVGTASTDTQYF. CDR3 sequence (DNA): TGCGCCAGCAGCCCCGTCGGTACAGCATCCACAGATACGCAGTATTTT.